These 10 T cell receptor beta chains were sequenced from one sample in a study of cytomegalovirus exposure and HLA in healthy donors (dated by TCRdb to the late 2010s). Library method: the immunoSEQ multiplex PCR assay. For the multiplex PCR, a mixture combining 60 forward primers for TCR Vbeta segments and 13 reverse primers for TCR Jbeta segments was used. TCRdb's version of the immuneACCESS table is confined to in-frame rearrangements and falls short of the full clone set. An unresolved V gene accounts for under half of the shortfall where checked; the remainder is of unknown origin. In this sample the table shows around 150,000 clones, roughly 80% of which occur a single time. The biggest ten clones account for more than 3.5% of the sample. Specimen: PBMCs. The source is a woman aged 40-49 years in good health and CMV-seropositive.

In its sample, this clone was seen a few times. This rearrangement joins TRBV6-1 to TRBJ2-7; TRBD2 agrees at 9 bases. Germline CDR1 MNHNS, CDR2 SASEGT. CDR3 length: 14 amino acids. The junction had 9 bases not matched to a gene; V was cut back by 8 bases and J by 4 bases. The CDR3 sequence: CASRGGTSRYEQYF. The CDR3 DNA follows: TGTGCCAGCCGGGGCGGGACTAGCCGGTACGAGCAGTACTTC.

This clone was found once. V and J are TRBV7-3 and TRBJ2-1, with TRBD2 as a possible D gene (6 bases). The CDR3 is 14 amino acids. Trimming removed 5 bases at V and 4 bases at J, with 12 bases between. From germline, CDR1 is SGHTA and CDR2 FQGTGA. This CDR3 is CASSPRDSYNEQFF. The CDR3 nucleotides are TGTGCCAGCAGCCCTCGGGACTCGTACAATGAGCAGTTCTTC.

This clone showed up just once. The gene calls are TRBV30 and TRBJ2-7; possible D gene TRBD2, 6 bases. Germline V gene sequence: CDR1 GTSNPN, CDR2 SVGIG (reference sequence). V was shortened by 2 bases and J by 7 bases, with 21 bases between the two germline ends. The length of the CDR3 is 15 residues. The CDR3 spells CAWSPPGLNVREQYF. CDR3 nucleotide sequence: TGTGCCTGGAGTCCTCCGGGACTGAATGTACGGGAGCAGTACTTC.

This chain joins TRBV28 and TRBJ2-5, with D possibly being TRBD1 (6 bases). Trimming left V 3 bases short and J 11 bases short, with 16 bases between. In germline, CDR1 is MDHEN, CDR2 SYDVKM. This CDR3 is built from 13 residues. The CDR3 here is CASSFPYRVEQYF. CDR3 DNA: TGTGCCAGCAGTTTCCCCTACAGGGTTGAGCAGTACTTC.

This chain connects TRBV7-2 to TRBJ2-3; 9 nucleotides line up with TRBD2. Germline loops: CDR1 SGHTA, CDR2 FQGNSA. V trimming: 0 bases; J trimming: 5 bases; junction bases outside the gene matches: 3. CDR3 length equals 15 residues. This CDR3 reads CASSLARRGGDTQYF. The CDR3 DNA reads TGTGCCAGCAGCTTAGCTCGGCGGGGGGGAGATACGCAGTATTTT.

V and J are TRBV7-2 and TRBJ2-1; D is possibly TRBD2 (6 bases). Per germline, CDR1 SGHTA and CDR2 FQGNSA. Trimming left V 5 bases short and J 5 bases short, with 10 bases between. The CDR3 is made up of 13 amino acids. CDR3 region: CASSPGLHNEQFF. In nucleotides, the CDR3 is TGTGCCAGCAGCCCGGGACTTCACAATGAGCAGTTCTTC.

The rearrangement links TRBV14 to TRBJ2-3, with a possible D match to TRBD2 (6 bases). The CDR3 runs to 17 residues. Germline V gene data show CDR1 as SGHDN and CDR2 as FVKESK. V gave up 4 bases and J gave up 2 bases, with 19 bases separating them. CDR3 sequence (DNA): TGTGCCAGCAGCCGGCGGGGAGCCGGGGGTGTCACAGATACGCAGTATTTT. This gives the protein CASSRRGAGGVTDTQYF.

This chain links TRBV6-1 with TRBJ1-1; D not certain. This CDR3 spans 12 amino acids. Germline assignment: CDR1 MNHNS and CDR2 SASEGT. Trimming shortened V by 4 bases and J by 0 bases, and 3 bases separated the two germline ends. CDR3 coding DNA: TGTGCCAGCAGTGGAGTGAACACTGAAGCTTTCTTT. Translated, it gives CASSGVNTEAFF.

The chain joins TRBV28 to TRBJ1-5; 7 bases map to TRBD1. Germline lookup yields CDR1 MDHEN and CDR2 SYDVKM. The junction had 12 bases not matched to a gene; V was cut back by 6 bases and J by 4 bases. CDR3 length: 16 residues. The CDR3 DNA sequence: TGTGCCAGCAGCATCTCGCCACAGGGGCCGAATCAGCCCCAGCATTTT. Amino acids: CASSISPQGPNQPQHF.

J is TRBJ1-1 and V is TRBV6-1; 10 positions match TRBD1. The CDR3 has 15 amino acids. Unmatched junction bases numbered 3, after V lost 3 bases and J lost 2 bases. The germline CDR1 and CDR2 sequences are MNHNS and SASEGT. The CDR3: CASSDLTGGNTEAFF. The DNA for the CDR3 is TGTGCCAGCAGTGACCTGACAGGGGGCAACACTGAAGCTTTCTTT.